This T cell receptor beta chain was profiled in a study of shared clonotypes between healthy human individuals. Terminally differentiated effector memory CD45RA+ cells were excluded from the naive CD8 cells, which were CD45RO-negative and positively selected for CCR7. TCRdb's copy holds only in-frame clones and misses some; the assay was immunoSEQ multiplex PCR. The sample consists of about 2.1 million clones, 90% to 95% of them appearing once. The germline V gene has CDR1 MDHEN and CDR2 SYDVKM. The CDR3 sequence is 13 residues long. Trimming took 4 bases from V and 6 from J, leaving 13 bases between them. This clone is a singleton in its sample.

The sequencing input was naive CD8+ T cells from PBMCs. The chain carries TRBV28 and TRBJ2-7; D not certain. The TCR was taken from a man aged 18 to 30 in good health. Some clones in this sample may be carry-over from other donors' samples. This CDR3 is CASSYRIRGEQYF. CDR3 DNA: TGTGCCAGCAGTTACCGAATACGAGGCGAGCAGTACTTC.